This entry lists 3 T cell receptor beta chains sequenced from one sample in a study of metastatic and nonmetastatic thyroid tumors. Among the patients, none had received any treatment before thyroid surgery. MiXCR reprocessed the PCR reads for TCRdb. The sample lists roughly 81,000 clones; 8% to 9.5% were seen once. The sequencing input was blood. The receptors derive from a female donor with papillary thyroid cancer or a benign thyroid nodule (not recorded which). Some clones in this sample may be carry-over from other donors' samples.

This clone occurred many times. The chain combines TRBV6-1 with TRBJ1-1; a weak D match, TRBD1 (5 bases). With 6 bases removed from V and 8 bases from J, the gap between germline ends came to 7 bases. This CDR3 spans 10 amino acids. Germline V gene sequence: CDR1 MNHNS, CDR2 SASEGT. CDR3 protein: CASSGGEAFF. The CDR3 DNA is TGTGCCAGCAGCGGGGGGGAAGCTTTCTTT.

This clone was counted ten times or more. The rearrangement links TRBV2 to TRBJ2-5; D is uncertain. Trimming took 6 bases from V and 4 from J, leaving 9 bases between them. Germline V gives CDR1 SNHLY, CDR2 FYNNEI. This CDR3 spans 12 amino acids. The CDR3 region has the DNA TGTGCCAGCAGAGGGCGAGGAGAGACCCAGTACTTC. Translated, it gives CASRGRGETQYF.

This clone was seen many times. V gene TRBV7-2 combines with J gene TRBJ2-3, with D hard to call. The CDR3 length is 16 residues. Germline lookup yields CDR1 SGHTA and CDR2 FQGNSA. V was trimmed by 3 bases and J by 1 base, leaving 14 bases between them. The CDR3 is CASSFTASAGTDTQYF. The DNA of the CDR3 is TGTGCCAGCAGCTTTACCGCTTCCGCCGGCACAGATACGCAGTATTTT. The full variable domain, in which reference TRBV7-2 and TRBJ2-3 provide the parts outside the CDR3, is GAGVSQSPSNKVTEKGKDVELRCDPISGHTALYWYRQSLGQGLEFLIYFQGNSAPDKSGLPSDRFSAERTGGSVSTLTIQRTQQEDSAVYLCASSFTASAGTDTQYFGPGTRLTVL.